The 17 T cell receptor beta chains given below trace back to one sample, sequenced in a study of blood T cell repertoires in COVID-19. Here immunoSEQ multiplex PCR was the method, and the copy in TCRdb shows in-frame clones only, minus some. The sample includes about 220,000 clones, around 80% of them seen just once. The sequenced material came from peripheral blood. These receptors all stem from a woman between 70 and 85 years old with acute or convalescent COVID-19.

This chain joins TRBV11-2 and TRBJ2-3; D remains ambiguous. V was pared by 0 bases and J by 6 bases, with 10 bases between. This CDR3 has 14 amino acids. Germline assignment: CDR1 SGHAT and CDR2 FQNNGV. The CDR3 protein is CASSLDRSPDTQYF. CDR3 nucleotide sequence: TGTGCCAGCAGCTTAGACCGTTCCCCGGATACGCAGTATTTT.

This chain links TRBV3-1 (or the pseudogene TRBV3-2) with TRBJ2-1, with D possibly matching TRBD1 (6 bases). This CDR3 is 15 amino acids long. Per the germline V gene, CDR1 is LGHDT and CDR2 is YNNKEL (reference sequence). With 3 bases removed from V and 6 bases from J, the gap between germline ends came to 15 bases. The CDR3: CASSHPQGSGNEQFF. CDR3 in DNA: TGTGCCAGCAGCCATCCTCAGGGGTCCGGCAATGAGCAGTTCTTC.

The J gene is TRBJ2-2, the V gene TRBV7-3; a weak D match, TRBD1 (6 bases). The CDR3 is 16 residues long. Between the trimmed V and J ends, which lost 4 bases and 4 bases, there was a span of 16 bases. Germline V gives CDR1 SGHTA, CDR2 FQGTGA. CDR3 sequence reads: CASSSDRFSGTGELFF. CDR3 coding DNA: TGTGCCAGCAGCTCCGACAGGTTTTCGGGCACCGGGGAGCTGTTTTTT.

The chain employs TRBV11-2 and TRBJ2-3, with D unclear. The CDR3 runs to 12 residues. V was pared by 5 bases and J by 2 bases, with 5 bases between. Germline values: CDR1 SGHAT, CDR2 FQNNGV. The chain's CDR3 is CASSVVTDTQYF. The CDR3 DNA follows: TGTGCCAGCAGCGTCGTCACAGATACGCAGTATTTT. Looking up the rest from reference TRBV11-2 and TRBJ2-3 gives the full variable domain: EAGVAQSPRYKIIEKRQSVAFWCNPISGHATLYWYQQILGQGPKLLIQFQNNGVVDDSQLPKDRFSAERLKGVDSTLKIQPAKLEDSAVYLCASSVVTDTQYFGPGTRLTVL.

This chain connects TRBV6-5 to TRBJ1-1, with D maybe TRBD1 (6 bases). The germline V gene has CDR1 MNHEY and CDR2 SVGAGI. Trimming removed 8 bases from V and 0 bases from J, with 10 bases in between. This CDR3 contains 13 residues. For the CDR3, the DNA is TGTGCCAGCGGGACAAACATGAACACTGAAGCTTTCTTT. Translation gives CASGTNMNTEAFF.

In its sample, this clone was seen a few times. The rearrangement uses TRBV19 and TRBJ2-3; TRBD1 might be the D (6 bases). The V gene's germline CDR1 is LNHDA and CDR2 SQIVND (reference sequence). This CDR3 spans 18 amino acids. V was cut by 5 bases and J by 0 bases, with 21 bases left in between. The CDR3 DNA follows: TGTGCCAGTAGTCCCCAGGCGCAGGGGCCTTCTAGCACAGATACGCAGTATTTT. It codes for CASSPQAQGPSSTDTQYF.

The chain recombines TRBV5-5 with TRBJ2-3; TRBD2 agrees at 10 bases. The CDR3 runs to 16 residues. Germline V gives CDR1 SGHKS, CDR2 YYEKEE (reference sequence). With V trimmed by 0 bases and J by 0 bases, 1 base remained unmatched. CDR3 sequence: CASSLGLAGSTDTQYF. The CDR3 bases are TGTGCCAGCAGCTTGGGACTAGCGGGTAGCACAGATACGCAGTATTTT.

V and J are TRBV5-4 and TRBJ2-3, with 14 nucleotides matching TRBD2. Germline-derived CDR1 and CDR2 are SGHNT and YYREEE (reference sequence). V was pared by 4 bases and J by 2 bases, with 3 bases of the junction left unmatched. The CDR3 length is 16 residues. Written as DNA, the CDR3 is TGTGCCAGCAGCCGGACTAGCGGGGGGTTCACAGATACGCAGTATTTT. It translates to CASSRTSGGFTDTQYF.

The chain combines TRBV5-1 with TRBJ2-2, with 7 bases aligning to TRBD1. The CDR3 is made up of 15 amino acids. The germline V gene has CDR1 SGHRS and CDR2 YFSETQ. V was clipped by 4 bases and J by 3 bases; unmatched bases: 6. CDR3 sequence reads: CASSPTGDDTGELFF. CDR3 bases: TGCGCCAGCAGCCCCACAGGGGACGACACCGGGGAGCTGTTTTTT.

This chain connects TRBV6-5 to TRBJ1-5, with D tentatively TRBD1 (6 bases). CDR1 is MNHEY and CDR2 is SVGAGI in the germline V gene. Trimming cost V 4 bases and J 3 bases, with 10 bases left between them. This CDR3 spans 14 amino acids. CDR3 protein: CASSLQGANQPQHF. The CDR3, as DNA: TGTGCCAGCAGTTTACAGGGAGCCAATCAGCCCCAGCATTTT.

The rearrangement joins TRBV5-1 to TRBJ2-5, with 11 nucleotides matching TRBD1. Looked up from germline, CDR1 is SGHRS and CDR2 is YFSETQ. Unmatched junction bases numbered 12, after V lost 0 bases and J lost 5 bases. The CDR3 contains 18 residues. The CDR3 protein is CASSLVGQGALGQETQYF. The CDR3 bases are TGCGCCAGCAGCTTGGTCGGACAGGGGGCCTTAGGACAGGAGACCCAGTACTTC.

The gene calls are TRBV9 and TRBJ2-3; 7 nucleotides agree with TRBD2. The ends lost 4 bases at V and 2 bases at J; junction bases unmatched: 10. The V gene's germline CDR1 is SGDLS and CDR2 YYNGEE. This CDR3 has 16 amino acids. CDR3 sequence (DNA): TGTGCCAGCAGCCCCGACCCCGGGACTAACACAGATACGCAGTATTTT. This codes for CASSPDPGTNTDTQYF.

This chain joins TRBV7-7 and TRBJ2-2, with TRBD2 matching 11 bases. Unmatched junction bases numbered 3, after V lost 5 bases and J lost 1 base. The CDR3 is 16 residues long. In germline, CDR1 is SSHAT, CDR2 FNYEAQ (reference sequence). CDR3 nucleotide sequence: TGTGCCAGCAGCCCTAGCGGGGGGTGGAACACCGGGGAGCTGTTTTTT. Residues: CASSPSGGWNTGELFF.

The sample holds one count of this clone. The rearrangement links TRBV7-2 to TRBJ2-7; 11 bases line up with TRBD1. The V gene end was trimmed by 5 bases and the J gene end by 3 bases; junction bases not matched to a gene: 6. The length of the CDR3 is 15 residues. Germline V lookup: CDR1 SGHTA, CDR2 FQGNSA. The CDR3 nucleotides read TGTGCCAGCAGCCGGGACAGGGGGACCTACTACGAGCAGTACTTC. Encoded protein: CASSRDRGTYYEQYF.

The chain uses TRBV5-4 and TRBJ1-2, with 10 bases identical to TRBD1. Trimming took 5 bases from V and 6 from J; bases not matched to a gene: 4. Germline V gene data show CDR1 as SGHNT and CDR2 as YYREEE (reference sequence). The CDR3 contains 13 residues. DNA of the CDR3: TGTGCCAGCAGGGGACAGGGGATGGATGGCTACACCTTC. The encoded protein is CASRGQGMDGYTF.

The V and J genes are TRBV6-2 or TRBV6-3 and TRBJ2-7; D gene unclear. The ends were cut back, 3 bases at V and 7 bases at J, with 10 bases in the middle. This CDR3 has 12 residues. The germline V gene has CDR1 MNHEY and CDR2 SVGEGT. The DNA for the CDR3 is TGTGCCAGCAGTTATACGGCGCGGGAGCAGTACGTC. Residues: CASSYTAREQYV.

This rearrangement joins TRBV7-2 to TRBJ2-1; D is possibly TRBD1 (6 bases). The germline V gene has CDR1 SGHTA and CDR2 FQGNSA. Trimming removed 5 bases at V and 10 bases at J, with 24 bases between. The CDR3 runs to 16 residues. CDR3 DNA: TGTGCCAGCAGCGTCACGGGCCAGGGGCTTGCTTGGGAGCAGTTCTTC. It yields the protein CASSVTGQGLAWEQFF. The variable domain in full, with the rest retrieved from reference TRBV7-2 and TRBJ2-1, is GAGVSQSPSNKVTEKGKDVELRCDPISGHTALYWYRQSLGQGLEFLIYFQGNSAPDKSGLPSDRFSAERTGGSVSTLTIQRTQQEDSAVYLCASSVTGQGLAWEQFFGPGTRLTVL.